The rows below give T cell receptor beta chains drawn from one sample of a study of cytomegalovirus exposure and HLA in healthy donors. Clones were sequenced by immunoSEQ multiplex PCR, and TCRdb holds only the in-frame ones, with some missing. The repertoire consists of about 110,000 clones, with around 83% occurring once and the leading ten covering about a fifth. The sample consisted of PBMCs. These receptors originate from a man under 40 in good health and CMV-seropositive. The CDR3 runs from the conserved cysteine through the conserved F or W. Fields, in order: D gene, J gene, clone size, V gene, CDR3 protein, CDR3 DNA. A D gene is named only where the DNA matches it firmly. Size tells how often a clone was seen (once, few, many) or the class of an expanded clone, and some rows leave it out.

D gene: TRBD2
J gene: TRBJ2-5
clone size: few
V gene: TRBV10-3
CDR3 protein: CAISTSDQETQYF
CDR3 DNA: TGTGCCATCAGCACTAGCGACCAAGAGACCCAGTACTTC

D gene: -
J gene: TRBJ2-2
clone size: -
V gene: TRBV11-2
CDR3 protein: CASSYRGANTGELFF
CDR3 DNA: TGTGCCAGCAGCTATCGGGGAGCGAACACCGGGGAGCTGTTTTTT

D gene: TRBD1
J gene: TRBJ1-1
clone size: -
V gene: TRBV18
CDR3 protein: CASSADREWTEAFF
CDR3 DNA: TGTGCCAGCTCGGCCGACAGGGAATGGACTGAAGCTTTCTTT

D gene: TRBD1
J gene: TRBJ2-3
clone size: once
V gene: TRBV4-1
CDR3 protein: CASSPGTGHTDTQYF
CDR3 DNA: TGCGCCAGCAGCCCCGGGACAGGGCACACAGATACGCAGTATTTT

D gene: TRBD1
J gene: TRBJ2-7
clone size: -
V gene: TRBV30
CDR3 protein: CAWRRDRGSYEQYF
CDR3 DNA: TGTGCCTGGAGACGAGACAGGGGGTCCTACGAGCAGTACTTC

D gene: -
J gene: TRBJ1-3
clone size: -
V gene: TRBV9
CDR3 protein: CASSVYNSGNTIYF
CDR3 DNA: TGTGCCAGCAGCGTATACAACTCTGGAAACACCATATATTTT

D gene: TRBD1
J gene: TRBJ1-1
clone size: -
V gene: TRBV2
CDR3 protein: CASSLSTGTGTEAFF
CDR3 DNA: TGTGCCAGCAGTCTGTCGACAGGGACGGGGACTGAAGCTTTCTTT

D gene: -
J gene: TRBJ1-2
clone size: -
V gene: TRBV5-1
CDR3 protein: CASSLDGKNWYGYTF
CDR3 DNA: TGCGCCAGCAGCTTGGACGGGAAAAATTGGTATGGCTACACCTTC

D gene: TRBD1
J gene: TRBJ1-1
clone size: -
V gene: TRBV2
CDR3 protein: CASSAQGGTEAFF
CDR3 DNA: TGTGCCAGCAGTGCCCAGGGGGGCACTGAAGCTTTCTTT

D gene: -
J gene: TRBJ2-3
clone size: -
V gene: TRBV7-2
CDR3 protein: CASSSGLGVADTQYF
CDR3 DNA: TGTGCCAGCAGCTCCGGTTTGGGAGTTGCAGATACGCAGTATTTT

D gene: TRBD2
J gene: TRBJ2-1
clone size: few
V gene: TRBV5-4
CDR3 protein: CASSLSGGGYNEQFF
CDR3 DNA: TGTGCCAGCAGCTTGTCCGGCGGGGGCTACAATGAGCAGTTCTTC

D gene: -
J gene: TRBJ1-1
clone size: few
V gene: TRBV2
CDR3 protein: CASSQEVHGTEAFF
CDR3 DNA: TGTGCCAGCAGCCAAGAAGTACATGGCACTGAAGCTTTCTTT

D gene: -
J gene: TRBJ1-5
clone size: -
V gene: TRBV18
CDR3 protein: CASSPTGGFYEVQPQHF
CDR3 DNA: TGTGCCAGCTCACCAACGGGGGGGTTTTACGAGGTTCAGCCCCAGCATTTT

D gene: -
J gene: TRBJ2-1
clone size: -
V gene: TRBV7-6
CDR3 protein: CASSPAMGDTHNEQFF
CDR3 DNA: TGTGCCAGCAGCCCAGCGATGGGGGACACCCACAATGAGCAGTTCTTC

D gene: -
J gene: TRBJ1-5
clone size: -
V gene: TRBV9
CDR3 protein: CASSVGGDYQPQHF
CDR3 DNA: TGTGCCAGCAGCGTAGGTGGGGACTATCAGCCCCAGCATTTT

D gene: -
J gene: TRBJ2-1
clone size: -
V gene: TRBV7-6
CDR3 protein: CASSPTDFSSYNEQFF
CDR3 DNA: TGTGCCAGCAGCCCCACAGATTTTAGCTCCTACAATGAGCAGTTCTTC

D gene: TRBD2
J gene: TRBJ2-7
clone size: -
V gene: TRBV11-2
CDR3 protein: CASSSIAGTYEQYF
CDR3 DNA: TGTGCCAGCAGCTCGATAGCGGGGACCTACGAGCAGTACTTC

D gene: -
J gene: TRBJ2-2
clone size: -
V gene: TRBV5-1
CDR3 protein: CASSSARDTGELFF
CDR3 DNA: TGCGCCAGCAGCTCGGCGCGGGACACCGGGGAGCTGTTTTTT

D gene: -
J gene: TRBJ2-6
clone size: -
V gene: TRBV7-2
CDR3 protein: CASSRGMGSGANVLTF
CDR3 DNA: TGTGCCAGCAGCCGGGGTATGGGCTCTGGGGCCAACGTCCTGACTTTC

D gene: TRBD1
J gene: TRBJ1-2
clone size: -
V gene: TRBV28
CDR3 protein: CASSLWGAQTGNYGYTF
CDR3 DNA: TGTGCCAGCAGTTTATGGGGGGCCCAGACAGGGAACTATGGCTACACCTTC

D gene: -
J gene: TRBJ2-5
clone size: few
V gene: TRBV21-1
CDR3 protein: CASSKGDRSQETQYF
CDR3 DNA: TGTGCCAGCAGCAAAGGGGACAGGTCACAAGAGACCCAGTACTTC

D gene: -
J gene: TRBJ1-5
clone size: -
V gene: TRBV10-2
CDR3 protein: CASSERGQPQHF
CDR3 DNA: TGCGCCAGCAGTGAGCGAGGGCAGCCCCAGCATTTT

D gene: -
J gene: TRBJ1-3
clone size: -
V gene: TRBV9
CDR3 protein: CASSAGLSGSGNTIYF
CDR3 DNA: TGTGCCAGCAGCGCGGGACTATCAGGCTCTGGAAACACCATATATTTT

D gene: -
J gene: TRBJ2-1
clone size: once
V gene: TRBV2
CDR3 protein: CASSERIAYNEQFF
CDR3 DNA: TGTGCCAGCAGTGAAAGGATAGCTTACAATGAGCAGTTCTTC

D gene: -
J gene: TRBJ1-1
clone size: -
V gene: TRBV10-2
CDR3 protein: CASSTRDITEAFF
CDR3 DNA: TGCGCCAGCAGCACCCGGGACATCACTGAAGCTTTCTTT

D gene: TRBD1
J gene: TRBJ1-2
clone size: -
V gene: TRBV7-9
CDR3 protein: CASSYGQGAVYGYTF
CDR3 DNA: TGTGCCAGCAGCTACGGACAGGGGGCGGTCTATGGCTACACCTTC

D gene: -
J gene: TRBJ2-1
clone size: -
V gene: TRBV7-8
CDR3 protein: CASSPSSQGTNKQFF
CDR3 DNA: TGTGCCAGCAGCCCAAGTTCGCAGGGTACGAATAAGCAGTTCTTC

D gene: -
J gene: TRBJ1-3
clone size: -
V gene: TRBV7-9
CDR3 protein: CSSSLVSGVPGNTIYF
CDR3 DNA: TGTTCCAGCAGCTTAGTTTCCGGGGTCCCTGGAAACACCATATATTTT

D gene: -
J gene: TRBJ1-1
clone size: -
V gene: TRBV5-1
CDR3 protein: CASQVEGDGTEAFF
CDR3 DNA: TGCGCCAGCCAAGTTGAGGGGGATGGGACTGAAGCTTTCTTT

D gene: TRBD2
J gene: TRBJ2-3
clone size: -
V gene: TRBV19
CDR3 protein: CASTLAGGPPPPTQYF
CDR3 DNA: TGTGCCAGTACCCTAGCGGGAGGGCCACCCCCCCCTACGCAGTATTTT

D gene: -
J gene: TRBJ2-2
clone size: -
V gene: TRBV27
CDR3 protein: CASRTRDLNTGELFF
CDR3 DNA: TGTGCCAGCAGAACGCGGGACCTGAACACCGGGGAGCTGTTTTTT

D gene: -
J gene: TRBJ1-2
clone size: -
V gene: TRBV6-1
CDR3 protein: CASSEGWRVGGYTF
CDR3 DNA: TGTGCCAGCAGTGAAGGGTGGAGGGTAGGAGGCTACACCTTC

D gene: TRBD2
J gene: TRBJ2-1
clone size: -
V gene: TRBV5-1
CDR3 protein: CASSLFFWSPLAGVGSYNEQFF
CDR3 DNA: TGCGCCAGCAGCTTGTTTTTTTGGTCCCCTCTAGCGGGAGTGGGCTCCTACAATGAGCAGTTCTTC

D gene: -
J gene: TRBJ2-5
clone size: -
V gene: TRBV30
CDR3 protein: CAWSTYPSRETQYF
CDR3 DNA: TGTGCCTGGAGTACCTACCCCTCGAGGGAGACCCAGTACTTC

D gene: TRBD2
J gene: TRBJ2-5
clone size: -
V gene: TRBV5-1
CDR3 protein: CASSIPRLAGQETQYF
CDR3 DNA: TGCGCCAGCAGCATTCCTCGACTAGCGGGGCAAGAGACCCAGTACTTC

D gene: TRBD2
J gene: TRBJ2-1
clone size: few
V gene: TRBV10-1
CDR3 protein: CASRGLAGNEQFF
CDR3 DNA: TGCGCCAGCAGAGGACTAGCGGGAAATGAGCAGTTCTTC